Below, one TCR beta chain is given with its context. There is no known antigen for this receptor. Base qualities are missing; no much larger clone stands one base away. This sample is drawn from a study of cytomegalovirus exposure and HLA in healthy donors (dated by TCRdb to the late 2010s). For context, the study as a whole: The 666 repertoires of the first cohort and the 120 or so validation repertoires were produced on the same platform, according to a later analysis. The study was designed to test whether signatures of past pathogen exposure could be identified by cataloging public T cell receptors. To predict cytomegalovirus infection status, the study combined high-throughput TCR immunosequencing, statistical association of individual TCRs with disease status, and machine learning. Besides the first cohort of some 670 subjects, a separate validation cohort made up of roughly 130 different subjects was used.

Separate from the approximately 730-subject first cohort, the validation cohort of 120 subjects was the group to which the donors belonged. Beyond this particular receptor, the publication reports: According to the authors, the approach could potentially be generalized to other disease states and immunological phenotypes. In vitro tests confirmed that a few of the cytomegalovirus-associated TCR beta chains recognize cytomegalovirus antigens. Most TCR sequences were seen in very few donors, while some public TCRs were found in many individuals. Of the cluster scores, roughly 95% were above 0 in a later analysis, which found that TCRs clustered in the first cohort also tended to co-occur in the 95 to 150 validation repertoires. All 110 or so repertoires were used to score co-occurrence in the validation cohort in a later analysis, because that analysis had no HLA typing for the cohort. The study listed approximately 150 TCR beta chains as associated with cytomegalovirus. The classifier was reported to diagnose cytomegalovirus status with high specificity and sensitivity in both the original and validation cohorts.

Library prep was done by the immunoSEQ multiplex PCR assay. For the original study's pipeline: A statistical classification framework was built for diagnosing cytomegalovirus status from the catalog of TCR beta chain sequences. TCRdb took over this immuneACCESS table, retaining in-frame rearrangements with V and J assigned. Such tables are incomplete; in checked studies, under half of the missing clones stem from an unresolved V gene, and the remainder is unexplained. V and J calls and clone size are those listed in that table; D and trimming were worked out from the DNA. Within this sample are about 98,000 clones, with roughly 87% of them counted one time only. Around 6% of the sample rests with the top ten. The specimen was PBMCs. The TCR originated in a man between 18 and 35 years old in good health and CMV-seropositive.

In nucleotides, the sequence is TGCGCCAGCAGCCAGGGTCGACTAGCGGGAGGGCTATGGAATGAGCAGTTCTTC. Its protein product is CASSQGRLAGGLWNEQFF. The sequence joins TRBV4-3 to TRBJ2-1; TRBD2 agrees with 14 junctional bases. Based on the germline V gene, the CDR1 and CDR2 sequences are LGHNA and YSLEER. The CDR3 numbers 18 residues from cysteine through phenylalanine. The DNA shown is the 54-base CDR3, in frame from base 1. Trimming accounts for 3 bases at V and 7 bases at J, while the number of junction bases matched to no gene is 11.